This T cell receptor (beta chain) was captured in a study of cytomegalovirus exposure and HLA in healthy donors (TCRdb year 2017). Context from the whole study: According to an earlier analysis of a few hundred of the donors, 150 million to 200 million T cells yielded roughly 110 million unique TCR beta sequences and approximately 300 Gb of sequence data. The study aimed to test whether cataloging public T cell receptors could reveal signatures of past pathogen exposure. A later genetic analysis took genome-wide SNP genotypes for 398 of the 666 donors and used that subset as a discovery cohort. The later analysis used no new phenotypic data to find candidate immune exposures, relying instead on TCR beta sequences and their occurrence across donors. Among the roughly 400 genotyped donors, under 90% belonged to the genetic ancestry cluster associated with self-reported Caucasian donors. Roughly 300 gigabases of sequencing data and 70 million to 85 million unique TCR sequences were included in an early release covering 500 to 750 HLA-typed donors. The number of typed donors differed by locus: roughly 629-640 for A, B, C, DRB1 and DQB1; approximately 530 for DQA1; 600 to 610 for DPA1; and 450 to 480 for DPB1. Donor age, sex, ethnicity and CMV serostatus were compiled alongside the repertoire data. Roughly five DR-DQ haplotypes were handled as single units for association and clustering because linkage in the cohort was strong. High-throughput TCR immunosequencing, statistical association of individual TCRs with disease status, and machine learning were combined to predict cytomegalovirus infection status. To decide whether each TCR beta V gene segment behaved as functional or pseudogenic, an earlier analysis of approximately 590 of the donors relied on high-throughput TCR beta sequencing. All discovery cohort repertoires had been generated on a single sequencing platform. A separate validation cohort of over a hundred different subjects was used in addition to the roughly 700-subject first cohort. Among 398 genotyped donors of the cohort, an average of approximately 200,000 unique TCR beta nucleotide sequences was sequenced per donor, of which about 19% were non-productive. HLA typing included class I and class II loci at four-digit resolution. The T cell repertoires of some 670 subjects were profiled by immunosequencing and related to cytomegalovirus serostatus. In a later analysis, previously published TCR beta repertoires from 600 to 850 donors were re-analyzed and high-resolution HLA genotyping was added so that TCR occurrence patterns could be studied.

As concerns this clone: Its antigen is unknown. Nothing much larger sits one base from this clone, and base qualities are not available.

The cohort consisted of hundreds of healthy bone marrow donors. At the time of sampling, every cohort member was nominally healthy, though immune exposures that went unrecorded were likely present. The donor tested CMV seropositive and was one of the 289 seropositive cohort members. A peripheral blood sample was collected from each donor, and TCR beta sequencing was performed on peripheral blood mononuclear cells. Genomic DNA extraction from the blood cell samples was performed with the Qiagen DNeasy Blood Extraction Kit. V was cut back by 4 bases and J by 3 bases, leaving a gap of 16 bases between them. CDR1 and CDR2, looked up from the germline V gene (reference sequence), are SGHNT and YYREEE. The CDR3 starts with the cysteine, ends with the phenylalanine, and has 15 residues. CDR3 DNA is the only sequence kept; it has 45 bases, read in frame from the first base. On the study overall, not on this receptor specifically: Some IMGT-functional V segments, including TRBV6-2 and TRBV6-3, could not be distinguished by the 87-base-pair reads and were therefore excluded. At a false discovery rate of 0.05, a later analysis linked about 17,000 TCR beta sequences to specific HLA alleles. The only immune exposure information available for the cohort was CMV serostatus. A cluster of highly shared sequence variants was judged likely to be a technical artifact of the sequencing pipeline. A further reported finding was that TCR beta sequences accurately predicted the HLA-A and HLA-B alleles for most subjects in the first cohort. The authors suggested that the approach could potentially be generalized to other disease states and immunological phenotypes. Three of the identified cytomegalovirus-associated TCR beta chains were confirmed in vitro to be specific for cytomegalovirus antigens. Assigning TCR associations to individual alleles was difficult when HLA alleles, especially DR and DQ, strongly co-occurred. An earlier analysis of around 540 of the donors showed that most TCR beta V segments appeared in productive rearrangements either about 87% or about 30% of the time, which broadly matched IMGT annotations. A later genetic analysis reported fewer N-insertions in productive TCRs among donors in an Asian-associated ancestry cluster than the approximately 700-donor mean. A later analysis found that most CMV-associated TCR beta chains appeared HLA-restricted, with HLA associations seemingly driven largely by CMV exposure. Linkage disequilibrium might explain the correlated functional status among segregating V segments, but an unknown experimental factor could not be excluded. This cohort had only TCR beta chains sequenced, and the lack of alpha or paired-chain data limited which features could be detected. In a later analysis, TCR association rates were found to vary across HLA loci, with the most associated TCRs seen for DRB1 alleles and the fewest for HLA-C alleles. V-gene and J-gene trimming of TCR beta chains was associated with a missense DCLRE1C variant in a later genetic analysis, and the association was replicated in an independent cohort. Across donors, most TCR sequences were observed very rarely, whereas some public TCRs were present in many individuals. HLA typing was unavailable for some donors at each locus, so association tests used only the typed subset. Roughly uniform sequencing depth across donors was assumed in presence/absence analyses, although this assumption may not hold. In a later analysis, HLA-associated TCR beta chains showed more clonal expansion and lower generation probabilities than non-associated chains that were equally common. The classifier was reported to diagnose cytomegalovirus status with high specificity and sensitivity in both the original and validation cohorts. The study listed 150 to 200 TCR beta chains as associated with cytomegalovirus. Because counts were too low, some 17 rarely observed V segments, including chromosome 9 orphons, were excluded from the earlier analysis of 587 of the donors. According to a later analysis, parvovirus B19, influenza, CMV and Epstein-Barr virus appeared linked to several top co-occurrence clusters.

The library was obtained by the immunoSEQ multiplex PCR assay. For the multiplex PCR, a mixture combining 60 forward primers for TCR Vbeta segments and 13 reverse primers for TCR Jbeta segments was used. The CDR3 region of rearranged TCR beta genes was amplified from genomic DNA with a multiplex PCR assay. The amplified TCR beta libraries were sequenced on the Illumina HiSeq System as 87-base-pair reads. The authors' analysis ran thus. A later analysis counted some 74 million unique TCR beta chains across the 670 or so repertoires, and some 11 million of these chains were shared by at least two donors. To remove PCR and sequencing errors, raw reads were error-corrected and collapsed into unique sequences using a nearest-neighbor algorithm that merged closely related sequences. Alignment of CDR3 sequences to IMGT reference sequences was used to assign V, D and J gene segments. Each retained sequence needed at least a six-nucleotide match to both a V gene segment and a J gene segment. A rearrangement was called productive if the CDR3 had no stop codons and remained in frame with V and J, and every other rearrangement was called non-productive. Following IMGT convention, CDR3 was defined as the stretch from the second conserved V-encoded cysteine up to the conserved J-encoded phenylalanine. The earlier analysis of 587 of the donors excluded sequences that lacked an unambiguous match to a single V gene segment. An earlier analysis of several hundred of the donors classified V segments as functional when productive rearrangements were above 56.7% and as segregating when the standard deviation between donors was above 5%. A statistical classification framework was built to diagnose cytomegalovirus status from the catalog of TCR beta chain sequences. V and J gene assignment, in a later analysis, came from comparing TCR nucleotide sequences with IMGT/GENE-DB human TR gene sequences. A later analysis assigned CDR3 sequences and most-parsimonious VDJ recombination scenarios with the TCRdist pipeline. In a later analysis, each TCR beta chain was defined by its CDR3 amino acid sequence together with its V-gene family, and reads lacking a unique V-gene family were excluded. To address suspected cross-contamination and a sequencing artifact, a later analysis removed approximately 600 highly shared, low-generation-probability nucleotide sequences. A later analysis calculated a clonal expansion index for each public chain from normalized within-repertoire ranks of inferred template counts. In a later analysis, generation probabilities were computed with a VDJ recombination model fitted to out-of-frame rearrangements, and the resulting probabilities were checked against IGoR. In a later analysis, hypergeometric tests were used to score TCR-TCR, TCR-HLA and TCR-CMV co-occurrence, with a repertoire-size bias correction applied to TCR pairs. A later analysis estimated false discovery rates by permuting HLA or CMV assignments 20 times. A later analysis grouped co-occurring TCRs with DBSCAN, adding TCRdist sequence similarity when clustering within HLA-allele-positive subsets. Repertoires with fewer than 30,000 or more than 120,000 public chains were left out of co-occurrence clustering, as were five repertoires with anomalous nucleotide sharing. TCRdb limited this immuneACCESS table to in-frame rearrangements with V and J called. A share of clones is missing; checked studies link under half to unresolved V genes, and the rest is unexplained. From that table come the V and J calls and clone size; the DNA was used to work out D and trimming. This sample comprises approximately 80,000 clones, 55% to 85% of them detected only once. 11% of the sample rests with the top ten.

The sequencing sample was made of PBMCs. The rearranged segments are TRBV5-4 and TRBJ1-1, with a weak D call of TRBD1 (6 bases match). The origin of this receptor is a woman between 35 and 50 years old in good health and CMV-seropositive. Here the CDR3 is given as CASSLEQGGHTEAFF. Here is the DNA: TGTGCCAGCAGCCTGGAACAGGGAGGGCACACTGAAGCTTTCTTT.